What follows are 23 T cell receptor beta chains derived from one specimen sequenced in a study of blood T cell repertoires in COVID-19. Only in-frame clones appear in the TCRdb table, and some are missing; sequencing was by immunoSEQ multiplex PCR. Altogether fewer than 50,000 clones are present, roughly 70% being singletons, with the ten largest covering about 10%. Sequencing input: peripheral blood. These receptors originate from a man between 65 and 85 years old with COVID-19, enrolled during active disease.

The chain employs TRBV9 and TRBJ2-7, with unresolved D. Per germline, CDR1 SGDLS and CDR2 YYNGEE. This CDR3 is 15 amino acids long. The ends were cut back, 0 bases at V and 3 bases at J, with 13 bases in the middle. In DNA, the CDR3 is TGTGCCAGCAGCGTAGAGGCCGGGTTGGACTACGAGCAGTACTTC. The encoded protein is CASSVEAGLDYEQYF.

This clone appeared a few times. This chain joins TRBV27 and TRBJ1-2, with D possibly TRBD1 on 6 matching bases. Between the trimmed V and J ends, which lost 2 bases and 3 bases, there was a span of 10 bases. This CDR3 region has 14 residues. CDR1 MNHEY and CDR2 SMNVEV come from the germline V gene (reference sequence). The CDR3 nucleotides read TGTGCCAGCAGTTTAGGGGGGGGCCACTATGGCTACACCTTC. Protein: CASSLGGGHYGYTF.

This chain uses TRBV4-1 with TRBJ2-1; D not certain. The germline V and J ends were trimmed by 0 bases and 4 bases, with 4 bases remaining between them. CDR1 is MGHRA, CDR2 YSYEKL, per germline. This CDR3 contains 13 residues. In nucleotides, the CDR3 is TGCGCCAGCAGCCAAGATCCGTACAATGAGCAGTTCTTC. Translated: CASSQDPYNEQFF.

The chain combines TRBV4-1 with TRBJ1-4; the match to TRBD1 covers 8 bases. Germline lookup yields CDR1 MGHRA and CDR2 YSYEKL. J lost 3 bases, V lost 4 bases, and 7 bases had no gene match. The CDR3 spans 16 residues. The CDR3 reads CASSRRQGISNEKLFF. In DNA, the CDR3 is TGCGCCAGCAGCCGAAGACAGGGGATCTCTAATGAAAAACTGTTTTTT.

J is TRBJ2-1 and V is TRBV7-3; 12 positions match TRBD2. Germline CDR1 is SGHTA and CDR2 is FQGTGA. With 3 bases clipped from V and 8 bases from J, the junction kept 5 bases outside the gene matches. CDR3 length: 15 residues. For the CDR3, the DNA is TGTGCCAGCAGCTTGACTAGCGGGGGACGGTATGAGCAGTTCTTC. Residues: CASSLTSGGRYEQFF.

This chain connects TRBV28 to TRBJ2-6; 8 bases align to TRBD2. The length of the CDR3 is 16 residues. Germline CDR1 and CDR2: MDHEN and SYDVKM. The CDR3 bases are TGTGCAAGCGGGGGCGGGAGTTTCTCCGGGGCCAACGTCCTGACTTTC. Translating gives CASGGGSFSGANVLTF.

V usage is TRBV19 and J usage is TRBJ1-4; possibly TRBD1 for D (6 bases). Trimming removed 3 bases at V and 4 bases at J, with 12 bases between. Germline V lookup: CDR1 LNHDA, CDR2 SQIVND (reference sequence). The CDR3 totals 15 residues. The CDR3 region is CASSISGQINEKLFF. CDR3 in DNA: TGTGCCAGTAGTATCTCAGGACAGATTAATGAAAAACTGTTTTTT.

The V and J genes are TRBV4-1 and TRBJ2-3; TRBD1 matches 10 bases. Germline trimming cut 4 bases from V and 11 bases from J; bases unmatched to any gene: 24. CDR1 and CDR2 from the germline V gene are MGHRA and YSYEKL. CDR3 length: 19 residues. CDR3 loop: CASSPTSRVGTGVPLGQYF. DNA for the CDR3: TGCGCCAGCAGCCCCACCTCCCGCGTAGGGACAGGGGTTCCCCTCGGGCAGTATTTT.

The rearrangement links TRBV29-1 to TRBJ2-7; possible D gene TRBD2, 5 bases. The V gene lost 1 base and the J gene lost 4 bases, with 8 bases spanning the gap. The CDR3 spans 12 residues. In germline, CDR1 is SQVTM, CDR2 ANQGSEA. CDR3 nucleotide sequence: TGCAGCGTTGAAGGTAGCGCATACGAGCAGTACTTC. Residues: CSVEGSAYEQYF.

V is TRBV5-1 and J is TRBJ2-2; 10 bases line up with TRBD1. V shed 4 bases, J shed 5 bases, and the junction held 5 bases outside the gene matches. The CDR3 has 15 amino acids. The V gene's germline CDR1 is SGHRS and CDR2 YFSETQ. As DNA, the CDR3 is TGCGCCAGCAGCGACAGGGGGCTGTTGACCGGGGAGCTGTTTTTT. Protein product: CASSDRGLLTGELFF.

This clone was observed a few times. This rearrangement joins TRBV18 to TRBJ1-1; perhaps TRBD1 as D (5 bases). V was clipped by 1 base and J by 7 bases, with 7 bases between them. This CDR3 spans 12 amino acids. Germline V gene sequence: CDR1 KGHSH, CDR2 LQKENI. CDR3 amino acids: CASSPQTVEAFF. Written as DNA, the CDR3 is TGTGCCAGCTCACCACAGACAGTTGAAGCTTTCTTT.

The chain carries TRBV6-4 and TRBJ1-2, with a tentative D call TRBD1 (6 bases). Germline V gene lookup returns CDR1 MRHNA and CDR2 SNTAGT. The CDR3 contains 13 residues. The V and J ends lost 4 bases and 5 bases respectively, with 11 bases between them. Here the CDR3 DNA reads TGTGCCAGCAGTGGGGGGCCCACTTATGGCTACACCTTC. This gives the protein CASSGGPTYGYTF.

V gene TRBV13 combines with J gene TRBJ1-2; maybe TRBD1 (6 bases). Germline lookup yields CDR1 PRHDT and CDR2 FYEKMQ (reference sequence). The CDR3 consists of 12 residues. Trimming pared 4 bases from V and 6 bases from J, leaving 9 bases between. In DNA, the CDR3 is TGTGCCAGCAGCTCTCGGACAGATGGCTACACCTTC. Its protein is CASSSRTDGYTF.

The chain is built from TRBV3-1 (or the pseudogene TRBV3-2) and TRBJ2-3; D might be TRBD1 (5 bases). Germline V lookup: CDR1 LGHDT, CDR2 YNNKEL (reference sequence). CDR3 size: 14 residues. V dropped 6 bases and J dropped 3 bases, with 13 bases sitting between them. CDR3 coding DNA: TGTGCCAGCAGTAGGCAGGGAACGACAGATACGCAGTATTTT. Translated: CASSRQGTTDTQYF.

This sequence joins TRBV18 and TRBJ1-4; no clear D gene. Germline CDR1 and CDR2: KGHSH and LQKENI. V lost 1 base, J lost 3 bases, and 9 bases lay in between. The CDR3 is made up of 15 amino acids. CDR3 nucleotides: TGTGCCAGCTCACCACAGCAGGATCCTAATGAAAAACTGTTTTTT. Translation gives CASSPQQDPNEKLFF.

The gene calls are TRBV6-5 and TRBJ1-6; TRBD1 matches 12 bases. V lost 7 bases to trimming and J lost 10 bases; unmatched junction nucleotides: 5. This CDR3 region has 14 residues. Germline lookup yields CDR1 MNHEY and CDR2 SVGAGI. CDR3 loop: CASIRDRGQSPLHF. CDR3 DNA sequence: TGTGCCAGCATAAGGGACAGGGGGCAATCACCCCTCCACTTT.

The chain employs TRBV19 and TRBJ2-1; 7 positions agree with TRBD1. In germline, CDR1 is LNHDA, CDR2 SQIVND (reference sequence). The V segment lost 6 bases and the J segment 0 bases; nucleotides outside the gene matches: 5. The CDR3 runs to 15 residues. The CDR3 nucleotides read TGTGCCAGTAGCCCGACAGGGAGCTCCTACAATGAGCAGTTCTTC. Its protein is CASSPTGSSYNEQFF.

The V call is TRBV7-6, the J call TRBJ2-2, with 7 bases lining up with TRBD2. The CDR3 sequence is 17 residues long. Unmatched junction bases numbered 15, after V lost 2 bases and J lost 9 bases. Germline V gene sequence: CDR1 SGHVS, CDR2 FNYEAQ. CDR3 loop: CASSLSTLTRGRRELFF. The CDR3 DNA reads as TGTGCCAGCAGCTTATCTACTTTAACTCGCGGGAGAAGGGAGCTGTTTTTT. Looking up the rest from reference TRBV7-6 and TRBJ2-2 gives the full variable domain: GAGVSQSPRYKVTKRGQDVALRCDPISGHVSLYWYRQALGQGPEFLTYFNYEAQQDKSGLPNDRFSAERPEGSISTLTIQRTEQRDSAMYRCASSLSTLTRGRRELFFGEGSRLTVL.

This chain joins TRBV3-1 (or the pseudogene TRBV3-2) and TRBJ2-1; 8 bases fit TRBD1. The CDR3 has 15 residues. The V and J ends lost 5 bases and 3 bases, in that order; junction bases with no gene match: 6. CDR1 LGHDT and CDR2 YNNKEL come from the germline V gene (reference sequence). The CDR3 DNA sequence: TGTGCCAGCAGCTACCGACAGGGGTACTACAATGAGCAGTTCTTC. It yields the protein CASSYRQGYYNEQFF.

Written as DNA, the CDR3 is TGTGCCACCGGCCGGGCTAATGAAAAACTGTTTTTT. Protein sequence: CATGRANEKLFF. The chain employs TRBV6-5 and TRBJ1-4; D is undetermined. The CDR3 loop spans 12 amino acids. V lost 10 bases and J lost 3, with 9 bases in between. Germline CDR1 is MNHEY and CDR2 is SVGAGI.

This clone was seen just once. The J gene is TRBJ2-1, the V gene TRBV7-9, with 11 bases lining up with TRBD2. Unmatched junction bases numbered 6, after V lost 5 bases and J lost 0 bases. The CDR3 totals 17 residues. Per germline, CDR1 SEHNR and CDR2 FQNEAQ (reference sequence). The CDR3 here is CASSLGLAESSYNEQFF. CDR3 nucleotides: TGTGCCAGCAGCCTGGGACTAGCGGAGAGCTCCTACAATGAGCAGTTCTTC.

CDR3 in DNA: TGCAGCGCCTCTAACTTCGTCGCCTCCACCGGGGAGCTGTTTTTT. Amino acid sequence: CSASNFVASTGELFF. V and J are TRBV29-1 and TRBJ2-2; D gene uncertain. Germline V CDR1 and CDR2: SQVTM, ANQGSEA. The CDR3 runs to 15 residues. Trimming stripped 7 bases from V and 4 bases from J, with 19 bases between.

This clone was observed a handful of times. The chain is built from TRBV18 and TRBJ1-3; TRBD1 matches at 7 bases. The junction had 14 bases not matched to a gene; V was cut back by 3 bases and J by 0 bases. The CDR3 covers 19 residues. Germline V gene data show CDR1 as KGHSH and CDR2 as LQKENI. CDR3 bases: TGTGCCAGCTCACCTCAGACACGACAGGGACCGAGCTCTGGAAACACCATATATTTT. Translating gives CASSPQTRQGPSSGNTIYF.